Below, 9 T cell receptor beta chains from the same sample are listed, as sequenced in a study of T cells after yellow fever vaccination (dated by TCRdb to about 2019). The library came from 5' RACE. Instrument used: Illumina HiSeq 2500. TCRdb itself trimmed the public reads at Q25 with fastp, ran MiXCR and retained productive beta chains. One record per CDR3 amino acid sequence lists the most common genes and DNA. Counted in this sample were some 320,000 distinct CDR3 sequences; 8.7% of them appeared once. The top ten clones comprise more than 15% of the sample. Reading the label with the study, this specimen's treatment or condition is: live attenuated yellow fever vaccine strain. Sequences were derived from PBMCs, sampled on the day of the first yellow fever vaccination. The source is a man younger than 35 who received the YFV17D yellow fever vaccine.

This clonotype was observed a few times. The CDR3 DNA reads TGTGCCAGCAGCTTAGGGGGGACTAGCCTTGGCGGGGAGCTGTTTTTT. Translated: CASSLGGTSLGGELFF. V gene TRBV7-2 combines with J gene TRBJ2-2; 9 positions match TRBD2. CDR1 is SGHTA, CDR2 FQGNSA, per germline. The J segment lost 7 bases and the V segment lost 1 base, leaving 7 bases of the junction unmatched. The CDR3 is 16 residues long. Variable domain in full (rest from reference TRBV7-2 and TRBJ2-2): GAGVSQSPSNKVTEKGKDVELRCDPISGHTALYWYRQSLGQGLEFLIYFQGNSAPDKSGLPSDRFSAERTGGSVSTLTIQRTQQEDSAVYLCASSLGGTSLGGELFFGEGSRLTVL.

This chain links TRBV5-1 with TRBJ2-1; 9 bases agree with TRBD1. The length of the CDR3 is 15 residues. J was trimmed by 7 bases and V by 4 bases; bases with no gene match: 9. From germline, CDR1 is SGHRS and CDR2 YFSETQ. The CDR3 spells CASSVRTGDGNEQFF. CDR3 nucleotide sequence: TGCGCCAGCAGCGTGAGGACAGGGGACGGGAATGAGCAGTTCTTC.

This clonotype was seen ten or more times. This rearrangement joins TRBV9 to TRBJ2-3; D unclear. With 2 bases removed from V and 2 bases from J, the gap between germline ends came to 6 bases. CDR1 is SGDLS and CDR2 is YYNGEE in the germline V gene. The CDR3 is 13 residues long. CDR3 sequence reads: CASSVGPTDTQYF. In nucleotides, the CDR3 is TGTGCCAGCAGCGTCGGGCCCACAGATACGCAGTATTTT. Full variable domain (outside the CDR3, taken from reference TRBV9 and TRBJ2-3): DSGVTQTPKHLITATGQRVTLRCSPRSGDLSVYWYQQSLDQGLQFLIQYYNGEERAKGNILERFSAQQFPDLHSELNLSSLELGDSALYFCASSVGPTDTQYFGPGTRLTVL.

The gene calls are TRBV10-3 and TRBJ1-6; D unclear. V was shortened by 7 bases and J by 3 bases, with 10 bases between the two germline ends. CDR3 size: 14 residues. Looked up from germline, CDR1 is ENHRY and CDR2 is SYGVKD. In nucleotides, the CDR3 is TGTGCCATCACCCACGGGCTCTATAATTCACCCCTCCACTTT. Amino acids: CAITHGLYNSPLHF.

In DNA, the CDR3 is TGTGCCAGCAGCTTAGTGGACGGGAAAGAGACCCAGTACTTC. Encoded protein: CASSLVDGKETQYF. This chain links TRBV7-9 with TRBJ2-5, with a weak D call TRBD2 (5 bases). The CDR3 is 14 residues long. V was clipped by 1 base and J by 3 bases, with 9 bases between them. The germline V gene has CDR1 SEHNR and CDR2 FQNEAQ (reference sequence).

The chain combines TRBV14 with TRBJ1-1; D remains unclear. CDR1 is SGHDN and CDR2 is FVKESK in the germline V gene. V lost 0 bases and J 4 bases, leaving 12 bases between the germline ends. The CDR3 is made up of 15 amino acids. DNA for the CDR3: TGTGCCAGCAGCCAAGATCAGCGATGGGGCACTGAAGCTTTCTTT. Encoded protein: CASSQDQRWGTEAFF.

This clonotype was picked up many times. The chain carries TRBV5-6 and TRBJ2-3; D is unclear. Germline-derived CDR1 and CDR2 are SGHDT and YYEEEE. The CDR3 is made up of 15 amino acids. Trimming took off 4 bases at V and 0 bases at J, with 12 bases between the two ends. This chain's CDR3 is CASSPVGASTDTQYF. The CDR3 region has the DNA TGTGCCAGCAGCCCCGTCGGTGCTAGCACAGATACGCAGTATTTT.

As concerns this clonotype: Here the CDR3 omits its conserved ending phenylalanine or tryptophan, so a read error is the likely source. The chain joins TRBV7-2 to TRBJ2-3, with D unresolved. The CDR3 length is 14 residues. CDR1 is SGHTA and CDR2 is FQGNSA in the germline V gene. The V end lost 5 bases, the J end lost 5 bases, and 14 bases lay between the germline ends. Written as DNA, the CDR3 is TGTGCCAGCAGCACCACCTGGGGTTTAGATACGCAGTATTCT. Protein product: CASSTTWGLDTQYS.

This clonotype was seen more than once but under ten times. This chain links TRBV4-2 with TRBJ2-5, with TRBD1 as a possible D gene (5 bases). Trimming shortened V by 1 base and J by 5 bases, and 14 bases separated the two germline ends. Germline V gene sequence: CDR1 LGHNA, CDR2 YNFKEQ. This CDR3 is 15 amino acids long. CDR3 protein: CASSQGGPGRETQYF. In nucleotides, the CDR3 is TGTGCCAGCAGCCAAGGGGGCCCAGGGCGGGAGACCCAGTACTTC.